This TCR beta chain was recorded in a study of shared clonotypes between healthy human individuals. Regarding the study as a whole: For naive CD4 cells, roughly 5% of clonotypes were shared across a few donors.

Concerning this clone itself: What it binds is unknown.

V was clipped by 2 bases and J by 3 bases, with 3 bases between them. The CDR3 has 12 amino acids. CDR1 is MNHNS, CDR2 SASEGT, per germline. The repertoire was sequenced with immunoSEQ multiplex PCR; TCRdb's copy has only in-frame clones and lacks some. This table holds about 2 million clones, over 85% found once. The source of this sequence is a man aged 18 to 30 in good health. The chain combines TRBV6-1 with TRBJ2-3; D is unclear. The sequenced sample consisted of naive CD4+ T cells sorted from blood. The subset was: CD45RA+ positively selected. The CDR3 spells CASSEWTDTQYF. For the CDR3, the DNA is TGTGCCAGCAGTGAATGGACAGATACGCAGTATTTT.